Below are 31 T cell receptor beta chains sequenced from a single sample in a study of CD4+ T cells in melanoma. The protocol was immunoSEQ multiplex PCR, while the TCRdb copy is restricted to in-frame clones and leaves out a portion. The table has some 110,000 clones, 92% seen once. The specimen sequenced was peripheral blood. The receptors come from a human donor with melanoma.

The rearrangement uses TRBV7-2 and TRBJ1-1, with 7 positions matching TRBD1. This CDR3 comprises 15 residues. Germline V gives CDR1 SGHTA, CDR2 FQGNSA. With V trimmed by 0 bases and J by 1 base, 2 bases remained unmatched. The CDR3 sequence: CASSLAPGGNTEAFF. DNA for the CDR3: TGTGCCAGCAGCTTAGCCCCAGGGGGGAACACTGAAGCTTTCTTT.

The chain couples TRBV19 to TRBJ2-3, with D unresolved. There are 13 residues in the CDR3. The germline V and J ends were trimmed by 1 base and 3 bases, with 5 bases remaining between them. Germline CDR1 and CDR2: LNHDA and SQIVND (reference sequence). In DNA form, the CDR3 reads TGTGCCAGTAGTATAGGAAGTACAGATACGCAGTATTTT. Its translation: CASSIGSTDTQYF.

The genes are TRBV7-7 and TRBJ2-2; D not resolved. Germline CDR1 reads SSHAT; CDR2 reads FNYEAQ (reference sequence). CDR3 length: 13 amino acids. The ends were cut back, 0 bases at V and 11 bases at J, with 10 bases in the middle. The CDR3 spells CASSLASLDELFF. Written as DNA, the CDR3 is TGTGCCAGCAGCTTAGCTTCCCTTGACGAGCTGTTTTTT.

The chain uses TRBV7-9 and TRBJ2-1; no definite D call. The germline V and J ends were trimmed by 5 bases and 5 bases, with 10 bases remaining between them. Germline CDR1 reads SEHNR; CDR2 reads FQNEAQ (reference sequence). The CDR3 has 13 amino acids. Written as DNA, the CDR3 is TGTGCCAGCAGCCAACTCATAAACAATGAGCAGTTCTTC. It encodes CASSQLINNEQFF.

CDR3 loop: CASSGLDKYTEAFF. The DNA for the CDR3 is TGTGCCAGTAGTGGTCTGGACAAGTACACTGAAGCTTTCTTT. The chain employs TRBV19 and TRBJ1-1; tentatively, D is TRBD1 (5 bases). This CDR3 spans 14 amino acids. The V and J ends lost 5 bases and 3 bases respectively, with 13 bases between them. Per germline, CDR1 LNHDA and CDR2 SQIVND (reference sequence).

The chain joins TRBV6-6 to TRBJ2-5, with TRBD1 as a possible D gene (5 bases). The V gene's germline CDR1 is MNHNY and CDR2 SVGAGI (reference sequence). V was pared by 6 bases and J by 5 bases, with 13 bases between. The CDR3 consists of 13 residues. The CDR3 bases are TGTGCCAGCAGAGACCATGGGGCGGAGACCCAGTACTTC. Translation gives CASRDHGAETQYF.

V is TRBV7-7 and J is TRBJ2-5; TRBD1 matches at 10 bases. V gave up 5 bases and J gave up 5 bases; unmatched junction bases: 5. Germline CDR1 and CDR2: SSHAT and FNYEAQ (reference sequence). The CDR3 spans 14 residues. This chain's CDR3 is CASSPGTGAETQYF. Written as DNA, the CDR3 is TGTGCCAGCAGCCCTGGGACAGGGGCCGAGACCCAGTACTTC. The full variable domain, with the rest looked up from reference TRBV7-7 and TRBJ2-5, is GAGVSQSPRYKVTKRGQDVTLRCDPISSHATLYWYQQALGQGPEFLTYFNYEAQPDKSGLPSDRFSAERPEGSISTLTIQRTEQRDSAMYRCASSPGTGAETQYFGPGTRLLVL.

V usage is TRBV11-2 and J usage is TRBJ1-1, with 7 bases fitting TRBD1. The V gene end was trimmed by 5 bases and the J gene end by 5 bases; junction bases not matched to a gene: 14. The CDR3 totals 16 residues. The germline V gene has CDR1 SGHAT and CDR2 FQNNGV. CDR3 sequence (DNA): TGTGCCAGCAGCCCTGGAATCTCGACAGGGTGGACTGAAGCTTTCTTT. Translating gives CASSPGISTGWTEAFF.

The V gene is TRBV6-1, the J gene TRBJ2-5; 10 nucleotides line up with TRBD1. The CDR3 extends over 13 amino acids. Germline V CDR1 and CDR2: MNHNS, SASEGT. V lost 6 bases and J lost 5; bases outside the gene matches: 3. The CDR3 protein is CASRTGGTETQYF. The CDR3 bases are TGTGCCAGCAGGACAGGGGGCACGGAGACCCAGTACTTC.

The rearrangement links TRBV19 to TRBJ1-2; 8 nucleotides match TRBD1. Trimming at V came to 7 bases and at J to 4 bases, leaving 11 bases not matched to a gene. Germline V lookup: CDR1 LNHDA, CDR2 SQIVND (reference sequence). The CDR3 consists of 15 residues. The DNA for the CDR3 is TGTGCCAGTACCCAAGACAGGGGTGAGACCTATGGCTACACCTTC. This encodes CASTQDRGETYGYTF.

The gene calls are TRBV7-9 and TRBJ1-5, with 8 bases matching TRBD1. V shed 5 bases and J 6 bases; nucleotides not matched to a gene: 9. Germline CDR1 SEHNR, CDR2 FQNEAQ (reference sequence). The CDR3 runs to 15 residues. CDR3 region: CASSEQGAEFQPQHF. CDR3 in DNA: TGTGCCAGCAGCGAGCAGGGGGCCGAGTTTCAGCCCCAGCATTTT.

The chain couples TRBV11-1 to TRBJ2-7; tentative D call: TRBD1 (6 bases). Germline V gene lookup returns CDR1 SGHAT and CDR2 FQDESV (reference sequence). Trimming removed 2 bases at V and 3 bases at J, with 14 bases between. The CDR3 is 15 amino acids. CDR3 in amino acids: CASSLYHRAGYEQYF. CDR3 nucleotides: TGTGCCAGCAGCTTATACCACAGGGCGGGCTACGAGCAGTACTTC.

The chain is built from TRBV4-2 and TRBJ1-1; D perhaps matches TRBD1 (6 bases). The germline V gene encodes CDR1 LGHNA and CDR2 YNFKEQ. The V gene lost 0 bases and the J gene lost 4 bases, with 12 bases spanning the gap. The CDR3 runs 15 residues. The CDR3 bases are TGTGCCAGCAGCCAAGATTCGGACAGAACCACTGAAGCTTTCTTT. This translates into CASSQDSDRTTEAFF.

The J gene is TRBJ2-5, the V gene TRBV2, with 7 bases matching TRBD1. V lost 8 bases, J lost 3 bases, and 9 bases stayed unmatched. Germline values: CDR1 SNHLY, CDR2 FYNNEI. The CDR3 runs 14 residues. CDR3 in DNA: TGTGCCAGCCGCAGACAGGGTAACAAAGAGACCCAGTACTTC. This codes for CASRRQGNKETQYF.

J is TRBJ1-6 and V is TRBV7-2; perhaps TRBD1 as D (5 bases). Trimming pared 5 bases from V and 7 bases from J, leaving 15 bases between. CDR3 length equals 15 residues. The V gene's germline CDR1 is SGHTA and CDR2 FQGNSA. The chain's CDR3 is CASSARTGQNSPLHF. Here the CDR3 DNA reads TGTGCCAGCAGCGCCAGAACGGGGCAGAATTCACCCCTCCACTTT.

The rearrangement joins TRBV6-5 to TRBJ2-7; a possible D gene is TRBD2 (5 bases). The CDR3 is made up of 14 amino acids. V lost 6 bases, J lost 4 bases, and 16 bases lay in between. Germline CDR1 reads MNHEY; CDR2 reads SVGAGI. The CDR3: CASSKLGKMYEQYF. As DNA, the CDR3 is TGTGCCAGCAGCAAACTAGGAAAAATGTACGAGCAGTACTTC.

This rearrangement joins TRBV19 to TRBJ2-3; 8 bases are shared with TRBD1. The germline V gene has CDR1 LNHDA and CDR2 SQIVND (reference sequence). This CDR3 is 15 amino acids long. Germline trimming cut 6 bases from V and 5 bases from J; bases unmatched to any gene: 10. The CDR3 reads CASSPRQGAGDTQYF. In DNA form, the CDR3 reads TGTGCCAGTAGCCCTCGTCAGGGGGCGGGAGATACGCAGTATTTT.

This CDR3 reads CSVETGGIDNEKLFF. The CDR3 coding sequence is TGCAGCGTTGAGACAGGGGGCATAGATAATGAAAAACTGTTTTTT. The gene calls are TRBV29-1 and TRBJ1-4; TRBD1 aligns across 10 bases. J was trimmed by 4 bases and V by 3 bases; bases with no gene match: 5. This CDR3 comprises 15 residues. CDR1 is SQVTM, CDR2 ANQGSEA, per germline. Full variable domain (outside the CDR3, taken from reference TRBV29-1 and TRBJ1-4): SAVISQKPSRDICQRGTSLTIQCQVDSQVTMMFWYRQQPGQSLTLIATANQGSEATYESGFVIDKFPISRPNLTFSTLTVSNMSPEDSSIYLCSVETGGIDNEKLFFGSGTQLSVL.

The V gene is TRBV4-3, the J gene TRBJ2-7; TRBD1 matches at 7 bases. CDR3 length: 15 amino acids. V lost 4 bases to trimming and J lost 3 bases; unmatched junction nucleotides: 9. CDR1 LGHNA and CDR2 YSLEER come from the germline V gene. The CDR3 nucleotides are TGCGCCAGCAGCCTCTGGACAGGTGGGCTCTACGAGCAGTACTTC. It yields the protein CASSLWTGGLYEQYF.

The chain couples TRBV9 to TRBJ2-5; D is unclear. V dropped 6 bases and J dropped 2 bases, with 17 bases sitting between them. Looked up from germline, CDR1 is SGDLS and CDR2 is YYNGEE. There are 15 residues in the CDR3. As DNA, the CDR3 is TGTGCCAGCAATATCAATGGGCTTTTACAAGAGACCCAGTACTTC. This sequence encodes CASNINGLLQETQYF.

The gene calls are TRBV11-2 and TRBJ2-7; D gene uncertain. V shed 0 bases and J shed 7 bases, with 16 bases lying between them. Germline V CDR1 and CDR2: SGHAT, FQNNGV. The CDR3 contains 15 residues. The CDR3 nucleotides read TGTGCCAGCAGCTTAGATAGGACGCAGGTCGGAGAGCAGTACTTC. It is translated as CASSLDRTQVGEQYF. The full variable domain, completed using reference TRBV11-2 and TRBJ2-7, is EAGVAQSPRYKIIEKRQSVAFWCNPISGHATLYWYQQILGQGPKLLIQFQNNGVVDDSQLPKDRFSAERLKGVDSTLKIQPAKLEDSAVYLCASSLDRTQVGEQYFGPGTRLTVT.

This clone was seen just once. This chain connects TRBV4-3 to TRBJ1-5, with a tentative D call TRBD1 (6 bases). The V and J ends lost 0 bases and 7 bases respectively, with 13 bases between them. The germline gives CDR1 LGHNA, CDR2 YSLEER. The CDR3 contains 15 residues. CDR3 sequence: CASSQDRGDQQPQHF. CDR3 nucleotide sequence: TGCGCCAGCAGCCAAGATAGGGGGGACCAACAGCCCCAGCATTTT.

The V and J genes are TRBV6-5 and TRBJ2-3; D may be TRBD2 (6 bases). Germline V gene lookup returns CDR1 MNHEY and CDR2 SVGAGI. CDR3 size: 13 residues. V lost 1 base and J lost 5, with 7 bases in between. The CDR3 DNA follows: TGTGCCAGCAGTTACTTGGGGGGAGATACGCAGTATTTT. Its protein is CASSYLGGDTQYF.

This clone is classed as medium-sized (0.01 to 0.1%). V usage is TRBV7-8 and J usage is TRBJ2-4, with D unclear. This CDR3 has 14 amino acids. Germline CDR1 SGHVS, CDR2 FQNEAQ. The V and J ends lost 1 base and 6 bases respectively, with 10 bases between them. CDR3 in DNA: TGTGCCAGCAGCTTAGGTAGGGTTGGAAACATTCAGTACTTC. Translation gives CASSLGRVGNIQYF.

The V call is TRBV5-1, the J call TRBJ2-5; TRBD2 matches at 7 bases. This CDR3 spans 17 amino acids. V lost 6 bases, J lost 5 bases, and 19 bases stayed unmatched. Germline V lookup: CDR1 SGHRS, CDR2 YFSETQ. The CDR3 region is CASTTSPSGGGGETQYF. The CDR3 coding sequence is TGCGCCAGCACCACTTCCCCTTCTGGCGGGGGTGGGGAGACCCAGTACTTC.

Here the CDR3 DNA reads TGCGCCAGCAGCCTCGGACAGGGTTTCGGCTACACCTTC. As protein: CASSLGQGFGYTF. The chain recombines TRBV4-3 with TRBJ1-2, with TRBD1 matching over 8 bases. Germline assignment: CDR1 LGHNA and CDR2 YSLEER. The ends lost 4 bases at V and 8 bases at J; junction bases unmatched: 6. CDR3 length equals 13 residues.

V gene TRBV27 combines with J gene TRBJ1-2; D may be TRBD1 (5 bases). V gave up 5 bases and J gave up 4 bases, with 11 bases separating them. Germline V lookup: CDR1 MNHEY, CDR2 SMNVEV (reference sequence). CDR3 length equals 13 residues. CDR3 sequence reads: CASSIRASYGYTF. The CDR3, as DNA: TGTGCCAGCAGTATCAGGGCGAGCTATGGCTACACCTTC.

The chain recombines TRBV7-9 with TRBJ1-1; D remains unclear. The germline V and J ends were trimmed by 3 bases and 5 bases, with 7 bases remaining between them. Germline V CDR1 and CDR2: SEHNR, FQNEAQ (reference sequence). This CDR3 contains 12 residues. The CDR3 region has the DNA TGTGCCAGCAGCTTGAGGAGTACTGAAGCTTTCTTT. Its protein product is CASSLRSTEAFF.

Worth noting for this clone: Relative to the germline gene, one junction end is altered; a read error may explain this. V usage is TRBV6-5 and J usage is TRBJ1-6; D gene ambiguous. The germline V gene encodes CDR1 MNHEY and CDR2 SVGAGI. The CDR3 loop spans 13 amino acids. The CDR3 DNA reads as TGTGTCAGCCGTACGGGGTCCATCTCACCCCTCCACTTT. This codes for CVSRTGSISPLHF.

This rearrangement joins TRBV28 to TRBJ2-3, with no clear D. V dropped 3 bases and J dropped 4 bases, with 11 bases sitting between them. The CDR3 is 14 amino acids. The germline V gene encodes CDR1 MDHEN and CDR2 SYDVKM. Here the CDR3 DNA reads TGTGCCAGCAGTTTTGGCCTCGTATCAGATACGCAGTATTTT. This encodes CASSFGLVSDTQYF. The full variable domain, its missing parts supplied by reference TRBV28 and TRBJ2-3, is DVKVTQSSRYLVKRTGEKVFLECVQDMDHENMFWYRQDPGLGLRLIYFSYDVKMKEKGDIPEGYSVSREKKERFSLILESASTNQTSMYLCASSFGLVSDTQYFGPGTRLTVL.

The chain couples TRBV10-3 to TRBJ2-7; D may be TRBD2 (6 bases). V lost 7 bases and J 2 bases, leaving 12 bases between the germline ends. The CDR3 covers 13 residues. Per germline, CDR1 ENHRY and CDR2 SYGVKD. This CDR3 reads CAINPGVAYEQYF. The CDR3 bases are TGTGCCATCAACCCGGGGGTTGCCTACGAGCAGTACTTC.